The clone carrying this T cell receptor beta chain showed up many times. The data are from a study of response to subunit inactivated influenza vaccine. TCRdb reprocessed the RT-PCR reads via MiXCR and lists one record per CDR3 protein. The sample records 500,000 to 550,000 distinct CDR3 sequences, approximately 7.7% being singletons. This clonotype was obtained from a man aged 45 to 70 who received an inactivated influenza vaccine. The sample in question was PBMCs from blood, obtained less than 30 months after vaccination.

CDR3 coding DNA: TGTGCCACCACCGAGGGGGTTGATACGCAGTATTTT. Encoded protein: CATTEGVDTQYF. The chain joins TRBV6-6 to TRBJ2-3; possible D gene TRBD1, 6 bases. This CDR3 spans 12 amino acids. CDR1 and CDR2 from the germline V gene are MNHNY and SVGAGI (reference sequence). Trimming stripped 10 bases from V and 6 bases from J, with 14 bases between.